This T cell receptor (beta chain) was identified during a study of T cells expressing NK-cell markers. The CDR3 spans 18 residues. CDR1 SGHRS and CDR2 YFSETQ come from the germline V gene. In generating TCR beta cDNA, 5'RACE template switching with UMIs was used. TCRdb re-called the 5' RACE reads and gives one entry per CDR3 protein, without DNA. Recorded for this sample: 550,000 to 600,000 distinct CDR3 sequences. The specimen sequenced was blood T cells: a sorted CD56 or NKG2C T cell subset, CD4+ or CD8+ T cells, or bulk PBMC T cells (not recorded which). The chain combines TRBV5-1 with TRBJ2-2; TCRdb returns TRBD1, unconfirmable since there is no DNA. The source of this sequence is a man younger than 35 in good health. CDR3 in amino acids: CASSLGTGLGLATGELFF.